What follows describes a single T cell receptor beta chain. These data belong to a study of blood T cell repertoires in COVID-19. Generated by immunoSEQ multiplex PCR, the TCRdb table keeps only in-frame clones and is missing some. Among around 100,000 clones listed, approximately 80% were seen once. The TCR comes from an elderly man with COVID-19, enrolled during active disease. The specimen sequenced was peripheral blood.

Here the CDR3 DNA reads TGTGCCAGCAGCCCGCAGGGTGGCTACGAGCAGTACTTC. It yields the protein CASSPQGGYEQYF. V gene TRBV7-3 combines with J gene TRBJ2-7; possibly TRBD1 for D (5 bases). The V gene lost 5 bases and the J gene lost 3 bases, with 11 bases spanning the gap. Germline CDR1 and CDR2: SGHTA and FQGTGA. The CDR3 consists of 13 residues.